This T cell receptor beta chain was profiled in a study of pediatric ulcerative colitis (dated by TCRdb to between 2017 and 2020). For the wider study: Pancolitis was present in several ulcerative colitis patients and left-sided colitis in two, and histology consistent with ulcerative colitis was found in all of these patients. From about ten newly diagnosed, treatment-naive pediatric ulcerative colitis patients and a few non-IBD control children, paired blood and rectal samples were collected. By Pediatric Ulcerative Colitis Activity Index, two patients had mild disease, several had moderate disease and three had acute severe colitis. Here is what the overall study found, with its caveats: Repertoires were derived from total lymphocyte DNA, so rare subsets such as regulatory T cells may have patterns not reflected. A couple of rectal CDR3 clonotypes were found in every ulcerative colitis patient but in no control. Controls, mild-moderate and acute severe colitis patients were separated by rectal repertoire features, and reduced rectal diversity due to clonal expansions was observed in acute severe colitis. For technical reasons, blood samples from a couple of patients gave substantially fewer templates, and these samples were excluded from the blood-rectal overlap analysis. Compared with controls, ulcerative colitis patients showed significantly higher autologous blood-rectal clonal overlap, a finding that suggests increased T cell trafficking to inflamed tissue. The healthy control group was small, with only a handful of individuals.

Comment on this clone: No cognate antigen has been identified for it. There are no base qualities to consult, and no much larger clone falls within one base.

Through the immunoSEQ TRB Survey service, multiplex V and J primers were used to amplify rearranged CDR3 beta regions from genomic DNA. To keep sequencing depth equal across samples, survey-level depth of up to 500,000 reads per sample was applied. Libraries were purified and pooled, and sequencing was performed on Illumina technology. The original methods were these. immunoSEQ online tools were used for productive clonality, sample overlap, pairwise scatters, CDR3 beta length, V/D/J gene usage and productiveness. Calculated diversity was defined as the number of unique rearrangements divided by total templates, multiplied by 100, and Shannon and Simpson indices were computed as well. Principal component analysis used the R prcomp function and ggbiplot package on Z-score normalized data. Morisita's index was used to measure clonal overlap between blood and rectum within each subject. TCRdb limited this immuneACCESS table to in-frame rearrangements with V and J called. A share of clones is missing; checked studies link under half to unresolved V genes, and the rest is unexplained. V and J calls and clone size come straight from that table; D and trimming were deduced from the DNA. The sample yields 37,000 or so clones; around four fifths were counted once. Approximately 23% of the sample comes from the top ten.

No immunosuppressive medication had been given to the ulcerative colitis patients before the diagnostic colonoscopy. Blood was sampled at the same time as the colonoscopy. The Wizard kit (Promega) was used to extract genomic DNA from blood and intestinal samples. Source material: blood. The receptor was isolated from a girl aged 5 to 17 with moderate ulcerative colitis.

The bases are TGTGCCAGTAGCGTACTCTCCGGGCATAAGAAGGGGCAGCCCCAGCATTTT. This translates into CASSVLSGHKKGQPQHF. The V gene is TRBV19 and the J gene is TRBJ1-5; the best D guess is TRBD1, with 5 bases matching. The germline V gene (reference sequence) gives CDR1 as LNHDA and CDR2 as SQIVND. V is pared back by 6 bases and J by 7 bases, with 25 bases lying between the germline termini. Including the terminal cysteine and phenylalanine, the CDR3 comprises 17 residues. CDR3 DNA is the only sequence kept; it has 51 bases, read in frame from the first base.